This TCR beta chain was sequenced for a study of T cells in localized non-small cell lung cancer. TCRdb's copy holds only in-frame clones and misses some; the assay was immunoSEQ multiplex PCR. In the table there are some 85,000 clones, around three quarters of which are singletons. Points from the study as a whole: Increased T cell density in blood showed an association with longer overall survival. Because researchers sequenced only one region of the tumor, heterogeneity is still possible.

Remarks on this clone: Its antigen remains unknown.

The V end lost 5 bases, the J end lost 6 bases, and 22 bases lay between the germline ends. This CDR3 has 17 residues. The germline V gene encodes CDR1 SGHTA and CDR2 FQGNSA. The sequence came from a man aged 35 to 69 with stage II squamous cell lung carcinoma. The rearrangement joins TRBV7-2 to TRBJ2-2; perhaps D is TRBD1 or TRBD2 (6 bases each). The specimen was PBMCs, collected before any cancer treatment. The CDR3 DNA sequence: TGTGCCAGCAGCCATTCCCTCTTAAGGGGGGCCGCCGGGGAGCTGTTTTTT. It codes for CASSHSLLRGAAGELFF.